Listed below are T cell receptor beta chains from one sample, sequenced in a study of beta chain features in type 1 diabetes. Profiling relied on immunoSEQ multiplex PCR, and the TCRdb table lists in-frame clones only, not all of them. The sample includes over 120,000 clones, about 10% seen only once; the top ten take less than 1.5%. Sample: naive CD4+ T cells from blood. Receptor source: a man between 18 and 35 years old in good health. The CDR3 runs from the conserved cysteine through the conserved F or W. A D gene is named only where the DNA matches it firmly. Size is stated for part of the rows, as once, few or many counts, or as a class when the clone is expanded.

>few|-|TRBJ2-2|TRBV9
TGTGCCAGCAGCCAAATCGCTAGCTCCTGGGGCACCGGGGAGCTGTTTTTT
CASSQIASSWGTGELFF
>-|-|TRBJ2-7|TRBV9
TGTGCCAGCAGCGTAGGCGTCGAACTGCAAGCCGTCGAGCAGTACTTC
CASSVGVELQAVEQYF
>-|TRBD1|TRBJ1-2|TRBV7-2
TGTGCCAGCAGCCTAGGGACAGGGGAGTACGGCTACACCTTC
CASSLGTGEYGYTF
>few|-|TRBJ1-2|TRBV10-3
TGTGCCATCAGTGAGAATCCGGGCTATGGCTACACCTTC
CAISENPGYGYTF
>-|-|TRBJ1-2|TRBV6-6
TGTGCCAGCAGTGGTGGCAGAACCTATGGCTACACCTTC
CASSGGRTYGYTF
>-|-|TRBJ2-1|TRBV6-1
TGTGCCAGCAGACGACTCACGCCGTACAATGAGCAGTTCTTC
CASRRLTPYNEQFF
>-|TRBD2|TRBJ2-3|TRBV5-1
TGCGCCAGCAGCACGACTAGCGGGGGCACAGATACGCAGTATTTT
CASSTTSGGTDTQYF
>few|-|TRBJ1-5|TRBV5-1
TGCGCCAGCAGCTTGGTGGCAGGGAATCAGCCCCAGCATTTT
CASSLVAGNQPQHF
>-|-|TRBJ1-5|TRBV7-8
TGTGCCAGCAGCCCCGCGTACACAGCTATCAATCAGCCCCAGCATTTT
CASSPAYTAINQPQHF
>many|-|TRBJ2-2|TRBV5-4
TGTGCCAGCGGCCGACTAGACACGAACACCGGGGAGCTGTTTTTT
CASGRLDTNTGELFF
>-|-|TRBJ1-6|TRBV6-5
TGTGCCAGCGCACCTACAGGGTTTAATTCACCCCTCCACTTT
CASAPTGFNSPLHF
>-|TRBD1|TRBJ1-3|TRBV18
TGTGCCAGCTCACCGGGACAGGTAGACTCTGGAAACACCATATATTTT
CASSPGQVDSGNTIYF
>few|-|TRBJ2-5|TRBV18
TGTGCCAGCTCACCTTTGGACAGCCAAGAGACCCAGTACTTC
CASSPLDSQETQYF
>many|-|TRBJ2-7|TRBV7-9
TGTGCCAGCAGCCCGAGGGCCAACTCCTACGAGCAGTACTTC
CASSPRANSYEQYF
>-|-|TRBJ2-7|TRBV6-5
TGTGCCAGCAGCGTCGGGTACGAGCAGTACTTC
CASSVGYEQYF
>few|TRBD1|TRBJ1-5|TRBV4-2
TGTGCCAGCAGCCAAGGAGGGGGCCCTGGTCAGCCCCAGCATTTT
CASSQGGGPGQPQHF
>few|-|TRBJ2-2|TRBV18
TGTGCCAGCTCACCACGAGGTCCCAGCTCCGGGGAGCTGTTTTTT
CASSPRGPSSGELFF
>-|-|TRBJ2-7|TRBV6-4
TGTGCCACCAAAACCAGGACAGAAAACTCCTACGAGCAGTACTTC
CATKTRTENSYEQYF
>-|-|TRBJ2-3|TRBV28
TGTGCCAGCAGTTCCCGGGCAGATACGCAGTATTTT
CASSSRADTQYF
>many|-|TRBJ2-7|TRBV4-2
TGTGCCAGCAGCACTCGACCTAGCTACGAGCAGTACTTC
CASSTRPSYEQYF
>-|TRBD2|TRBJ2-4|TRBV10-3
TGTGCCATCAGTGATCAGCGGGGGGACCACAAAAACATTCAGTACTTC
CAISDQRGDHKNIQYF
>-|TRBD1|TRBJ1-2|TRBV30
TGTGCCTGGACACCGGGACAGGGGTTAAGAGGCTACACCTTC
CAWTPGQGLRGYTF
>-|TRBD1|TRBJ1-2|TRBV27
TGTGCCAGCAGTTTACAGGGGGGAGGCTATGGCTACACCTTC
CASSLQGGGYGYTF
>-|-|TRBJ2-5|TRBV5-1
TGCGCCAGCAGTTGGTCGGGGGACCAAGAGACCCAGTACTTC
CASSWSGDQETQYF
>few|TRBD1|TRBJ2-3|TRBV7-2
TGTGCCAGCAGTCGACAGGGAAGCACAGATACGCAGTATTTT
CASSRQGSTDTQYF
>-|-|TRBJ2-2|TRBV7-8
TGTGCCAGCAGCCCTCCCCTATACACCGGGGAGCTGTTTTTT
CASSPPLYTGELFF
>-|-|TRBJ2-1|TRBV20-1
TGCAGTGCTAGTACGGATGAGCAGTTCTTC
CSASTDEQFF
>few|-|TRBJ1-4|TRBV6-5
TGTGCCAGCAGGGCGGTAGACTCGGGTGAAAAACTGTTTTTT
CASRAVDSGEKLFF